The source of this T cell receptor (beta chain) is a study of a mutant IDH1 vaccine in newly diagnosed glioma. Study in general: Vaccine administration was initiated 4-6 weeks following radiotherapy alone, or with temozolomide cycles. Males made up around 62% and females 37.5% of treated patients, whose mean age was about 40 years.

The sample's time point: week 11, during vaccination. Vaccinated patients received 300 ug of mutant IDH1 20-mer peptide per dose, with topical imiquimod. Regarding this clone: Its antigen remains unknown.

Produced via immunoSEQ multiplex PCR; TCRdb's table is partial and in-frame only. The sample shows about 120,000 clones, 80% of them seen only once. Findings and caveats of the study: A vaccine-induced immune response developed in about 93% of the patients.

The source is a man aged 35 to 55 with glioma. The sequencing here drew on PBMCs, taken from a glioma patient whose treatment included an IDH1 peptide vaccine.

CDR3 DNA sequence: TGCGCCAGCAGCCGGTTGCGGGGGTATAATTCACCCCTCCACTTT. It is translated as CASSRLRGYNSPLHF. The chain employs TRBV4-3 and TRBJ1-6; a possible D gene is TRBD1 (5 bases). This CDR3 contains 15 residues. From germline, CDR1 is LGHNA and CDR2 YSLEER. Trimming cost V 4 bases and J 4 bases, with 11 bases left between them.